Shown below are 32 T cell receptor beta chains from a single sample sequenced in a study of PD-1 blockade in classical Hodgkin lymphoma. Time point noted: cycle 4 day 1 (C4D1), after more than 5 weeks of nivolumab. Brentuximab vedotin exposure varied among the patients, all of whom had relapsed after autologous stem cell transplantation. The study purified CD4+ T cells from thawed PBMCs using magnetic negative selection. The data were produced by immunoSEQ multiplex PCR, yet TCRdb's version contains in-frame clones alone and is incomplete. Altogether roughly 2,000 clones are present, around 85% being singletons, with the ten largest covering about 38%. The sequencing here drew on CD4+ T cells from blood, taken before the fourth cycle of nivolumab. The source is a human donor with classical Hodgkin lymphoma.

This clone was observed once. The chain is built from TRBV28 and TRBJ2-3; 8 nucleotides match TRBD2. Per germline, CDR1 MDHEN and CDR2 SYDVKM. V dropped 3 bases and J dropped 4; count of bases not matched to a gene: 6. The CDR3 is 15 residues long. In DNA, the CDR3 is TGTGCCAGCAGTTTGAACGGGAGGGGGGCAGATACGCAGTATTTT. This encodes CASSLNGRGADTQYF.

V gene TRBV7-6 combines with J gene TRBJ2-3; D gene ambiguous. Germline CDR1 reads SGHVS; CDR2 reads FNYEAQ. V lost 6 bases and J lost 6, with 16 bases in between. The CDR3 has 14 amino acids. The CDR3 DNA follows: TGTGCCAGCAGTATCACCCCCCACACCGATACGCAGTATTTT. It codes for CASSITPHTDTQYF.

The chain couples TRBV19 to TRBJ1-1; possible D gene TRBD1, 6 bases. CDR1 and CDR2 from the germline V gene are LNHDA and SQIVND (reference sequence). The V and J ends lost 1 base and 7 bases respectively, with 13 bases between them. CDR3 length: 14 residues. CDR3 sequence reads: CASSIVQGGGEAFF. The CDR3 nucleotides are TGTGCCAGTAGTATAGTACAGGGTGGGGGTGAAGCTTTCTTT. Full variable domain (missing parts from reference TRBV19 and TRBJ1-1): DGGITQSPKYLFRKEGQNVTLSCEQNLNHDAMYWYRQDPGQGLRLIYYSQIVNDFQKGDIAEGYSVSREKKESFPLTVTSAQKNPTAFYLCASSIVQGGGEAFFGQGTRLTVV.

The chain has TRBV7-8 and TRBJ1-1; D gene unclear. V gave up 2 bases and J gave up 1 base, with 11 bases separating them. Germline V gives CDR1 SGHVS, CDR2 FQNEAQ. This CDR3 region has 15 residues. The CDR3 region is CASSLQLRENTEAFF. In DNA, the CDR3 is TGTGCCAGCAGCTTACAACTACGGGAGAACACTGAAGCTTTCTTT.

This CDR3 reads CASIAGTGGTGELFF. Here the CDR3 DNA reads TGTGCCAGCATCGCCGGGACAGGGGGAACCGGGGAGCTGTTTTTT. J is TRBJ2-2 and V is TRBV2; 11 bases are a match to TRBD1. V lost 7 bases, J lost 5 bases, and 6 bases stayed unmatched. CDR1 and CDR2 from the germline V gene are SNHLY and FYNNEI. There are 15 residues in the CDR3.

The V and J genes are TRBV29-1 and TRBJ2-7; D is possibly TRBD1 or TRBD2 (5 bases each). The length of the CDR3 is 12 residues. Germline CDR1 SQVTM, CDR2 ANQGSEA. Deletions cut 4 bases from V and 0 bases from J, with 7 bases between. CDR3 region: CSVAGSSYEQYF. CDR3 DNA sequence: TGCAGCGTTGCAGGGAGCTCCTACGAGCAGTACTTC.

The chain recombines TRBV7-9 with TRBJ1-4; no clear D gene. Per the germline V gene, CDR1 is SEHNR and CDR2 is FQNEAQ (reference sequence). V was pared by 1 base and J by 7 bases, with 13 bases between. The CDR3 extends over 15 amino acids. The CDR3 here is CASSLGVDPREKLFF. The CDR3 DNA reads as TGTGCCAGCAGCTTAGGGGTAGACCCCCGTGAAAAACTGTTTTTT.

The V gene is TRBV9, the J gene TRBJ1-1; 7 bases fit TRBD1. The CDR3 runs 15 residues. The ends lost 2 bases at V and 2 bases at J; junction bases unmatched: 6. From germline, CDR1 is SGDLS and CDR2 YYNGEE. DNA of the CDR3: TGTGCCAGCAGCGTTGCGACAGGGAGAAACACTGAAGCTTTCTTT. Its translation: CASSVATGRNTEAFF.

This chain uses TRBV28 with TRBJ1-1, with a weak D call TRBD1 (5 bases). With 2 bases removed from V and 5 bases from J, the gap between germline ends came to 9 bases. The CDR3 is 13 amino acids. Looked up from germline, CDR1 is MDHEN and CDR2 is SYDVKM. The CDR3 loop is CASSLNGGTEAFF. The CDR3 DNA reads as TGTGCCAGCAGTTTAAATGGGGGGACTGAAGCTTTCTTT.

The V and J genes are TRBV5-4 and TRBJ2-3; 7 nucleotides match TRBD1. CDR1 and CDR2 from the germline V gene are SGHNT and YYREEE (reference sequence). This CDR3 has 16 amino acids. V gave up 0 bases and J gave up 0 bases; unmatched junction bases: 4. CDR3 DNA sequence: TGTGCCAGCAGCTTGGGAGGGGGCCGGAGCACAGATACGCAGTATTTT. Translated: CASSLGGGRSTDTQYF.

This chain uses TRBV11-1 with TRBJ2-1, with TRBD2 matching 10 bases. Germline loops: CDR1 SGHAT, CDR2 FQDESV (reference sequence). The CDR3 sequence is 16 residues long. V gave up 5 bases and J gave up 10 bases; unmatched junction bases: 14. CDR3 sequence (DNA): TGTGCCAGCAGCCCGGGACTAGCGCAGGGGAGGGGGGAGCAGTTCTTC. Protein: CASSPGLAQGRGEQFF. Variable domain in full (rest from reference TRBV11-1 and TRBJ2-1): EAEVAQSPRYKITEKSQAVAFWCDPISGHATLYWYRQILGQGPELLVQFQDESVVDDSQLPKDRFSAERLKGVDSTLKIQPAELGDSAMYLCASSPGLAQGRGEQFFGPGTRLTVL.

As DNA, the CDR3 is TGTGCCAGCAGCTTACCGGGTCAGCCCCAGCATTTT. Translating gives CASSLPGQPQHF. The genes are TRBV7-2 and TRBJ1-5; D call uncertain. Trimming pared 2 bases from V and 6 bases from J, leaving 5 bases between. From germline, CDR1 is SGHTA and CDR2 FQGNSA. The CDR3 length is 12 residues.

The chain couples TRBV7-2 to TRBJ2-7; D gene unclear. The length of the CDR3 is 12 residues. Trimming took off 2 bases at V and 3 bases at J, with 5 bases between the two ends. CDR1 is SGHTA, CDR2 FQGNSA, per germline. The CDR3: CASSLTGYEQYF. The CDR3 DNA reads as TGTGCCAGCAGCTTAACGGGCTACGAGCAGTACTTC. Full variable domain (outside the CDR3, taken from reference TRBV7-2 and TRBJ2-7): GAGVSQSPSNKVTEKGKDVELRCDPISGHTALYWYRQSLGQGLEFLIYFQGNSAPDKSGLPSDRFSAERTGGSVSTLTIQRTQQEDSAVYLCASSLTGYEQYFGPGTRLTVT.

The chain recombines TRBV6-5 with TRBJ2-2, with D tentatively TRBD1 (6 bases). Per germline, CDR1 MNHEY and CDR2 SVGAGI. CDR3 length: 15 residues. V lost 6 bases to trimming and J lost 2 bases, with 13 bases between them. The CDR3: CASRLGGYNTGELFF. CDR3 nucleotides: TGTGCCAGCAGGCTTGGGGGCTACAACACCGGGGAGCTGTTTTTT.

In DNA, the CDR3 is TGTGCCAGCAGCCCCCTAGCGGGAGGCACAGATACGCAGTATTTT. It codes for CASSPLAGGTDTQYF. The chain is built from TRBV11-2 and TRBJ2-3, with 10 positions matching TRBD2. CDR3 size: 15 residues. Germline CDR1 reads SGHAT; CDR2 reads FQNNGV. Trimming at V came to 5 bases and at J to 1 base, leaving 3 bases not matched to a gene.

The genes are TRBV6-1 and TRBJ2-3; a possible D gene is TRBD1 (6 bases). The CDR3 sequence is 12 residues long. Germline CDR1 MNHNS, CDR2 SASEGT. V dropped 6 bases and J dropped 5 bases, with 9 bases sitting between them. CDR3 amino acids: CASRIQGDTQYF. CDR3 in DNA: TGTGCCAGCAGAATACAGGGAGATACGCAGTATTTT.

There are a few counts of this clone. The V call is TRBV29-1, the J call TRBJ1-1; no definite D call. The germline gives CDR1 SQVTM, CDR2 ANQGSEA. There are 12 residues in the CDR3. Trimming stripped 4 bases from V and 0 bases from J, with 6 bases between. CDR3 DNA: TGCAGCGTTGCGCCGGTGAACACTGAAGCTTTCTTT. Translated: CSVAPVNTEAFF. The full variable domain, with the rest looked up from reference TRBV29-1 and TRBJ1-1, is SAVISQKPSRDICQRGTSLTIQCQVDSQVTMMFWYRQQPGQSLTLIATANQGSEATYESGFVIDKFPISRPNLTFSTLTVSNMSPEDSSIYLCSVAPVNTEAFFGQGTRLTVV.

The J gene is TRBJ2-5, the V gene TRBV6-1, with D possibly TRBD1 on 5 matching bases. The germline V gene has CDR1 MNHNS and CDR2 SASEGT. V dropped 2 bases and J dropped 0 bases, with 13 bases sitting between them. CDR3 length: 16 amino acids. CDR3 loop: CASSEMGRVYQETQYF. The CDR3 DNA reads as TGTGCCAGCAGTGAAATGGGCAGGGTTTACCAAGAGACCCAGTACTTC.

The chain has TRBV6-5 and TRBJ1-2; no reliable D call. This CDR3 has 15 amino acids. The germline V gene has CDR1 MNHEY and CDR2 SVGAGI. V was trimmed by 0 bases and J by 4 bases, leaving 12 bases between them. DNA for the CDR3: TGTGCCAGCAGTTACTCGAGGATGACTTTCTATGGCTACACCTTC. It translates to CASSYSRMTFYGYTF.

The V and J genes are TRBV5-4 and TRBJ1-1, with D perhaps matching TRBD1 (6 bases). The CDR3 has 14 amino acids. Germline-derived CDR1 and CDR2 are SGHNT and YYREEE (reference sequence). Trimming took 4 bases from V and 1 from J, leaving 11 bases between them. DNA of the CDR3: TGTGCCAGCAGCCAAGTACAGGGGAACACTGAAGCTTTCTTT. It encodes CASSQVQGNTEAFF. The variable domain in full, with the rest retrieved from reference TRBV5-4 and TRBJ1-1, is ETGVTQSPTHLIKTRGQQVTLRCSSQSGHNTVSWYQQALGQGPQFIFQYYREEENGRGNFPPRFSGLQFPNYSSELNVNALELDDSALYLCASSQVQGNTEAFFGQGTRLTVV.

The chain uses TRBV18 and TRBJ1-1, with 8 bases that match TRBD1. Germline lookup yields CDR1 KGHSH and CDR2 LQKENI. V lost 2 bases and J lost 8; bases outside the gene matches: 1. This CDR3 contains 12 residues. CDR3 sequence (DNA): TGTGCCAGCTCACCAGGACAGGGAGAAGCTTTCTTT. Encoded protein: CASSPGQGEAFF.

V is TRBV5-1 and J is TRBJ1-1; no clear D. Trimming took 3 bases from V and 2 from J, leaving 8 bases between them. This CDR3 spans 13 amino acids. The germline CDR1 and CDR2 sequences are SGHRS and YFSETQ. The CDR3 DNA is TGCGCCAGCAGCTGGGCCCTAAACACTGAAGCTTTCTTT. Residues: CASSWALNTEAFF.

A single count supports this clone. The rearrangement uses TRBV7-8 and TRBJ2-3; 10 bases agree with TRBD2. There are 17 residues in the CDR3. The germline gives CDR1 SGHVS, CDR2 FQNEAQ. Losses at the gene ends were 1 base for V and 3 bases for J; bases not matched to a gene: 7. The CDR3, as DNA: TGTGCCAGCAGCTTAGTGGCTAGCGGGAGTGGAACAGATACGCAGTATTTT. Translated: CASSLVASGSGTDTQYF. Complete variable domain (other parts from reference TRBV7-8 and TRBJ2-3): GAGVSQSPRYKVAKRGQDVALRCDPISGHVSLFWYQQALGQGPEFLTYFQNEAQLDKSGLPSDRFFAERPEGSVSTLKIQRTQQEDSAVYLCASSLVASGSGTDTQYFGPGTRLTVL.

The chain links TRBV27 to TRBJ1-2, with D perhaps TRBD1 (6 bases). Germline V gene lookup returns CDR1 MNHEY and CDR2 SMNVEV (reference sequence). CDR3 length equals 13 residues. The germline V and J ends were trimmed by 7 bases and 8 bases, with 17 bases remaining between them. The CDR3 sequence: CASTSRGARGYTF. The CDR3 nucleotides read TGTGCCAGCACCTCACGGGGGGCCAGAGGCTACACCTTC.

The genes are TRBV28 and TRBJ2-6; D might be TRBD1 or TRBD2, each matching 5 bases. The CDR3 extends over 18 amino acids. Deletions cut 1 base from V and 0 bases from J, with 13 bases between. The germline V gene has CDR1 MDHEN and CDR2 SYDVKM. For the CDR3, the DNA is TGTGCCAGCAGTTTATCTTGGGACGGCTCCTCTGGGGCCAACGTCCTGACTTTC. Translated, it gives CASSLSWDGSSGANVLTF.

V is TRBV18 and J is TRBJ2-3; weak D call: TRBD1 (5 bases). V was cut by 5 bases and J by 4 bases, with 7 bases left in between. Germline V gene sequence: CDR1 KGHSH, CDR2 LQKENI. The CDR3 extends over 12 amino acids. CDR3 sequence reads: CASSSTADTQYF. The CDR3 DNA reads as TGTGCCAGCTCATCGACAGCAGATACGCAGTATTTT.

J is TRBJ1-1 and V is TRBV18; D perhaps matches TRBD1 (6 bases). Germline V gene lookup returns CDR1 KGHSH and CDR2 LQKENI. Trimming took 3 bases from V and 5 from J, leaving 22 bases between them. The CDR3 totals 17 residues. CDR3 nucleotide sequence: TGTGCCAGCTCACCTTTATCGGCGGGGGCCGGTGAGACTGAAGCTTTCTTT. Protein: CASSPLSAGAGETEAFF. Supplemented by reference TRBV18 and TRBJ1-1, the full variable domain reads NAGVMQNPRHLVRRRGQEARLRCSPMKGHSHVYWYRQLPEEGLKFMVYLQKENIIDESGMPKERFSAEFPKEGPSILRIQQVVRGDSAAYFCASSPLSAGAGETEAFFGQGTRLTVV.

J is TRBJ2-3 and V is TRBV7-9; D is unclear. The CDR3 covers 16 residues. CDR1 SEHNR and CDR2 FQNEAQ come from the germline V gene (reference sequence). The V end lost 2 bases, the J end lost 4 bases, and 16 bases lay between the germline ends. The chain's CDR3 is CASSLSAGYFPDTQYF. As DNA, the CDR3 is TGTGCCAGCAGCTTATCAGCCGGGTATTTCCCAGATACGCAGTATTTT.

The CDR3 DNA reads TGTGCCTGGAGTGTACGGGGGCAGGGGGGAAAACTGTTTTTT. Amino acids: CAWSVRGQGGKLFF. The rearrangement links TRBV30 to TRBJ1-4; 7 bases align to TRBD1. The V gene's germline CDR1 is GTSNPN and CDR2 SVGIG (reference sequence). There are 14 residues in the CDR3. Unmatched junction bases numbered 8, after V lost 0 bases and J lost 10 bases.

This clone was seen only once. CDR3 DNA: TGTGCCAGCAGCCAAGGACTAGCGGGAGGGCTATTTGTTGGGACAGATACGCAGTATTTT. Translated: CASSQGLAGGLFVGTDTQYF. The gene calls are TRBV4-2 and TRBJ2-3; 14 bases match TRBD2. The CDR3 consists of 20 residues. CDR1 is LGHNA, CDR2 YNFKEQ, per germline. The junction had 12 bases not matched to a gene; V was cut back by 1 base and J by 3 bases.

This chain links TRBV19 with TRBJ2-4; tentative D call: TRBD1 (6 bases). CDR3 size: 15 residues. V lost 10 bases and J 3 bases, leaving 19 bases between the germline ends. From germline, CDR1 is LNHDA and CDR2 SQIVND (reference sequence). CDR3 loop: CAISDRRVGKNIQYF. Written as DNA, the CDR3 is TGTGCCATCTCCGACAGGCGAGTAGGCAAAAACATTCAGTACTTC.

V usage is TRBV9 and J usage is TRBJ2-1; 10 bases fit TRBD2. J gave up 7 bases and V 0 bases, and 7 bases lay outside the gene matches. Germline-derived CDR1 and CDR2 are SGDLS and YYNGEE. The CDR3 is 16 amino acids. The CDR3 region is CASSVGSTSGVNEQFF. The CDR3, as DNA: TGTGCCAGCAGCGTAGGTTCAACTAGCGGGGTGAATGAGCAGTTCTTC.